These T cell receptor beta chains were read from a single sample in a study of healthy donors' naive CD4 and CD8 T cells. MiXCR, applied by TCRdb to the reads, yields one record per CDR3 protein. Here the sample spans approximately 180,000 distinct CDR3 sequences, about 76% being singletons. Sequenced sample: naive CD4+ and CD8+ T cells sorted from blood, pooled from several donors. The origin of the receptors is a pool of human donors in good health; the sample pools cells from several healthy donors. Both conserved end residues are part of each CDR3. The D gene is left open where the match is weak. The size field is filled for only some rows; it gives once, few, many or a size class.

CATSRPDRGQETQYF,TGTGCCACCAGCAGACCTGACAGGGGGCAAGAGACCCAGTACTTC,NA,TRBJ2-5,TRBD1,TRBV15
CASSISAFGANVLTF,TGTGCCAGTAGTATCTCGGCGTTTGGGGCCAACGTCCTGACTTTC,few,TRBJ2-6,NA,TRBV19
CATSSSRPGELFF,TGTGCCACCAGCAGTAGTCGTCCCGGGGAGCTGTTTTTT,once,TRBJ2-2,NA,TRBV15
CASSQAEFTDTQYF,TGTGCCAGCAGCCAAGCGGAATTCACAGATACGCAGTATTTT,few,TRBJ2-3,NA,TRBV4-2
CAISEQNRYEQYF,TGTGCCATCAGTGAGCAAAACAGGTACGAGCAGTACTTC,NA,TRBJ2-7,NA,TRBV6-5
CASSDGYAYEQYF,TGTGCCAGTTCGGACGGATACGCCTACGAGCAGTACTTC,NA,TRBJ2-7,NA,TRBV6-2/TRBV6-3
CASSYSSSVEIRNYEQYF,TGTGCCAGCAGTTACTCATCCAGCGTTGAGATCCGGAACTACGAGCAGTACTTC,NA,TRBJ2-7,NA,TRBV6-5
CASSLYTHQIDNEQFF,TGTGCCAGCAGTTTATATACTCATCAGATCGACAATGAGCAGTTCTTC,NA,TRBJ2-1,NA,TRBV27
CASSLIAGGGEQFF,TGTGCCAGTAGTTTAATAGCGGGAGGAGGAGAGCAGTTCTTC,once,TRBJ2-1,TRBD2,TRBV19
CASSHNRDSYEQYF,TGCGCCAGCAGCCACAACAGGGACTCCTACGAGCAGTACTTC,NA,TRBJ2-7,NA,TRBV4-3
CACPLGYTEAFF,TGTGCCTGCCCCTTAGGTTATACTGAAGCTTTCTTT,NA,TRBJ1-1,NA,TRBV30
CASSLQGVLNQPQHF,TGTGCCAGCAGCCTACAGGGCGTACTGAATCAGCCCCAGCATTTT,NA,TRBJ1-5,NA,TRBV7-9
CSGNDPGAREQYF,TGCAGCGGGAACGATCCGGGGGCGAGGGAGCAGTACTTC,NA,TRBJ2-7,NA,TRBV29-1
CASRETGAYNEQFF,TGTGCCAGCAGAGAGACAGGGGCCTACAATGAGCAGTTCTTC,once,TRBJ2-1,TRBD1,TRBV6-2/TRBV6-3
CASSISDGPYGYTF,TGTGCCAGTAGTATCTCGGACGGACCCTATGGCTACACCTTC,NA,TRBJ1-2,NA,TRBV19
CSVHDRGPGGYTF,TGCAGCGTCCATGACAGGGGGCCGGGAGGCTACACCTTC,NA,TRBJ1-2,TRBD1,TRBV29-1
CASRIPNNEQFF,TGTGCCAGCAGGATACCCAACAATGAGCAGTTCTTC,NA,TRBJ2-1,NA,TRBV6-2/TRBV6-3
CAISGNSGTSGRTDTQYF,TGTGCCATCAGTGGAAACTCCGGGACTAGCGGACGCACAGATACGCAGTATTTT,once,TRBJ2-3,TRBD2,TRBV10-3
CSVAGRSYEQYF,TGCAGCGTTGCGGGCAGATCCTACGAGCAGTACTTC,few,TRBJ2-7,NA,TRBV29-1
CASSYSPGRAEAFF,TGTGCCAGCAGTTACTCTCCGGGCAGGGCAGAAGCTTTCTTT,NA,TRBJ1-1,NA,TRBV6-5
CSVEGPTGKVHGYTF,TGCAGCGTTGAAGGCCCCACAGGGAAAGTTCATGGCTACACCTTC,NA,TRBJ1-2,NA,TRBV29-1
CANSIVPGELFF,TGTGCCAATAGTATAGTCCCCGGGGAGCTGTTTTTT,NA,TRBJ2-2,NA,TRBV19
CAISPAASNQPQHF,TGTGCCATCAGTCCCGCCGCGAGCAATCAGCCCCAGCATTTT,NA,TRBJ1-5,NA,TRBV10-3
CASSLSNGQPQHF,TGTGCCAGCAGTTTATCAAATGGTCAGCCCCAGCATTTT,once,TRBJ1-5,NA,TRBV27